This TCR beta chain was obtained from a study of blood T cell repertoires in COVID-19 (dated by TCRdb to 2018 to 2021). Some background on the complete study: Collaborator samples came from the United States, Italy and Spain and covered acute and convalescent phases of COVID-19. The prospective study material was composed of cDNA or gDNA derived from T cells, B-cell-depleted T cells, or PBMCs. The dataset comprised deeply sampled blood TCRbeta repertoires from subjects exposed to, actively infected with, or recovered from COVID-19. The repertoires were released in a freely available public database intended as a resource for research on the immune response to SARS-CoV-2. Samples were obtained from the ongoing ImmuneRACE study (first 160 participants) and from 1,254 subjects provided by 6 global collaborators. A de-identified subject ID, COVID-19 status, age in years and sex were almost always included in the sample metadata. Where available, HLA class I and class II types were obtained from metadata supplied by the sample provider rather than from assay-based typing. The investigation overall reported the following: The amount of clinical and demographic metadata varied by source and participant and was provided uncurated.

To note about this clone: Its antigen is not yet known. No clone much larger than this one lies a single base away; base qualities are absent.

Collaborating institutions collected whole blood in K2EDTA tubes following their own protocols. For TCRbeta analysis, collaborators shipped samples as frozen whole blood, isolated PBMCs, or DNA extracted from either of those sample types. Reading the germline V gene gives CDR1 MDHEN and CDR2 SYDVKM. Relative to germline, V is missing 4 bases and J is missing 2 bases, with 11 bases of the junction outside any gene match. The CDR3 contains 16 residues, cysteine and phenylalanine counted. Solely the CDR3 DNA is kept, with 48 bases framed from the first base. TCRbeta CDR3 regions were amplified from genomic DNA by means of the immunoSEQ Assay, a bias-controlled multiplex PCR. The study's processing was this. The number of nucleated cells in each sample was estimated from the amplification of reference gene primers within the assay. To quantify the absolute abundance of each unique TCRbeta CDR3 rearrangement, sequence reads were collapsed and filtered. Productive Simpson clonality was computed per sample as the square root of Simpson's diversity index over productive rearrangements. TCRdb re-hosts the immuneACCESS table, in-frame sequences only. Its copies lack some clones; in the studies checked, an unresolved V gene accounts for under half of them, and the cause for the rest is not known. That table supplies the V and J calls and clone size; D and trimming were determined from the DNA. The sample data list about 110,000 clones, and approximately 85% of these were observed just once. The ten largest make up less than 8% of the sample.

This chain joins TRBV28 to TRBJ2-7; 7 of the junction bases match TRBD2. The sequence came from a man between 65 and 85 years old with acute or convalescent COVID-19. The sequenced sample consisted of peripheral blood. CDR3 protein: CASSSPGAGLTYEQYF. The nucleotide sequence reads as follows: TGTGCCAGCAGTTCCCCAGGAGCGGGGTTAACCTACGAGCAGTACTTC.